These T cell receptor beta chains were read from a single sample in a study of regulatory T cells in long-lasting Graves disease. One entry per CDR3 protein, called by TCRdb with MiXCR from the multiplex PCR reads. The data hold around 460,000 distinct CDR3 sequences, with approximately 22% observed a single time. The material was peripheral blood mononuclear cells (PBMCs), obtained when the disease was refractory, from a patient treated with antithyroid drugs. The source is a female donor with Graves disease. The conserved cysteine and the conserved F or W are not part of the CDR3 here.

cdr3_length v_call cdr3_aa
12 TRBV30 AWSVGWGASEQF
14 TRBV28 ASSGWDGISGNTIY
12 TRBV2 ASRGFGTDGGYT
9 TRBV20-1 SARGPSEQY
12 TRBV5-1 ASTSGVLQETQY
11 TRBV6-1 ASCTGNTGELF
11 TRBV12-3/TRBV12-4 ASSLLGLDGYT
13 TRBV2 ASSGSVVKNYGYT
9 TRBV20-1 SVSGTYEQY
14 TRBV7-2 ASSKGGGRGDQPQH
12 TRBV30 ACSTGTGDSPLH
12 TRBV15 ATSRDRDSYGYT
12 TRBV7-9 ASSLSGFQETQY
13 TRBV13 ASSGAYSFVNEQY
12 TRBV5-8 TSSLGHLQETQY
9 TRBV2 ASRPAETQY
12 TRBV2 ASSAQGEQETQY
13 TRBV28 ASSLFIGTNEKLF
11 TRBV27 ASRKTGYGGYT
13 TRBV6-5 ASSYGGVNTGELF
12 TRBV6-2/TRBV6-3 ASALTATNEKLF
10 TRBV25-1 ASSTQGIVYT
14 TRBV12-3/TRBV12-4 ASSLRDRWPNTEAF
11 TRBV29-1 SVQPRDRREAF
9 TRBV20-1 SAGTGGGYT
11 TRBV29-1 SFRTGDNSPLH
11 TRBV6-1 ASRRETGPEQY
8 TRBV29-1 SVSSETQY
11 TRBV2 ASRSGGPFGYT